The present T cell receptor beta chain was sequenced within a study of cytomegalovirus exposure and HLA in healthy donors. Whole-study context: Approximately 180 million T cells yielded about 120 million unique TCR beta sequences, as an earlier analysis found. General study points: Whilst most TCR sequences proved rare, a subset of public TCRs occurred across many donors. Later on, an analysis tied 15,000 to 20,000 TCR beta sequences to HLA alleles at 0.05 false discovery rate.

Comment on this clone: The antigen remains unidentified.

PCR was performed using 60 Vbeta and 13 Jbeta primers. Clones were sequenced by immunoSEQ multiplex PCR, and TCRdb holds only the in-frame ones, with some missing. This repertoire shows 140,000 or so clones, about four fifths found once; its top ten account for 2% to 3%. The CDR3 consists of 14 residues. The germline V gene encodes CDR1 WNHNN and CDR2 SYGVQD (reference sequence). The V gene lost 0 bases and the J gene lost 6 bases, with 11 bases spanning the gap. The rearrangement links TRBV10-1 to TRBJ1-1; D remains unclear. The TCR was taken from a woman aged 18-30 years in good health and CMV-seropositive. The specimen sequenced was PBMCs. CDR3 nucleotides: TGCGCCAGCAGTGAGTCGGTGAGAAACGCTGAAGCTTTCTTT. Encoded protein: CASSESVRNAEAFF.